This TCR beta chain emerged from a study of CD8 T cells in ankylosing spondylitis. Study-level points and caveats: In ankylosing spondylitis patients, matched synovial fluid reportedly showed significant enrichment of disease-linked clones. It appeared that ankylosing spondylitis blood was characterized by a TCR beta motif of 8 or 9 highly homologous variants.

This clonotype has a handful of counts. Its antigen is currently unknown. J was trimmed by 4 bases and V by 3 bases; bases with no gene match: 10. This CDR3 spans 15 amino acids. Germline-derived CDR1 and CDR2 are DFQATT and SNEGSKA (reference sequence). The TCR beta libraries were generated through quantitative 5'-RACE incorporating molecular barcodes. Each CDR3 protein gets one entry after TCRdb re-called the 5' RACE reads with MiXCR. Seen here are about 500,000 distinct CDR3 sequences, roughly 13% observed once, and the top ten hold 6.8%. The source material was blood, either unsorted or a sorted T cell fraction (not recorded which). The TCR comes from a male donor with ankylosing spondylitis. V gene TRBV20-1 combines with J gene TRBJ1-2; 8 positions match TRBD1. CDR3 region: CSASPETGDGYGYTF. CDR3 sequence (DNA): TGCAGTGCTAGCCCCGAGACAGGGGACGGCTATGGCTACACCTTC.